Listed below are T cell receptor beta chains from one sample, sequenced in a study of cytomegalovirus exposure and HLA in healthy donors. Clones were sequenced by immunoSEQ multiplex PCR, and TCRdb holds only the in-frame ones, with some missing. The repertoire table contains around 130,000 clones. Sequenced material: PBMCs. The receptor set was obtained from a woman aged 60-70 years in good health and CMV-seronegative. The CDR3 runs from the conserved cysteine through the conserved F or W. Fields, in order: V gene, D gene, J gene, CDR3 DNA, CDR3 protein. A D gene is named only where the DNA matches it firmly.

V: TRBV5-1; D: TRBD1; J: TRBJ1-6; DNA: TGCGCCAGCAGCCGTACGGGACAGGCTAATTCACCCCTCCACTTT; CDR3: CASSRTGQANSPLHF
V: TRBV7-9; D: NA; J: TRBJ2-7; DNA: TGTGCCAGCAGCCCTGAGGATCGGGAATCCTACGAGCAGTACTTC; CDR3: CASSPEDRESYEQYF
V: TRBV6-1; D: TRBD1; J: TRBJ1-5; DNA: TGTGCCAGCAGTGCCTGGGACAGACGGGAGCCCCAGCATTTT; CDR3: CASSAWDRREPQHF
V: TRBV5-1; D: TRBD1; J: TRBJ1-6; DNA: TGCGCCAGCAGCTTTTCGTCAGGGGGCTCCTATAATTCACCCCTCCACTTT; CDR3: CASSFSSGGSYNSPLHF
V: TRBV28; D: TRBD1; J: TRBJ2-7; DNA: TGTGCCAGCAGTTCCCCGTTGACAGGGCAACACTACGAGCAGTACTTC; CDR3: CASSSPLTGQHYEQYF
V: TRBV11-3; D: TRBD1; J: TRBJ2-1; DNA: TGTGCCAGCAGCAAGTTAGGGGACAGATACAATGAGCAGTTCTTC; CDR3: CASSKLGDRYNEQFF
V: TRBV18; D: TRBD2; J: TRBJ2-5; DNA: TGTGCCAGCTCACGCGGGACTAGCGGGAATCAAGAGACCCAGTACTTC; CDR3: CASSRGTSGNQETQYF
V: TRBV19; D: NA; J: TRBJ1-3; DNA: TGTGCCAGTAGCGCTCGGTTCTCTGGAAACACCATATATTTT; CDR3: CASSARFSGNTIYF
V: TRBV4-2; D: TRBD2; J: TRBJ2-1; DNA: TGTGCCAGCAGCCAAGCTTCTGCGGGGGGCTACAATGAGCAGTTCTTC; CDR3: CASSQASAGGYNEQFF
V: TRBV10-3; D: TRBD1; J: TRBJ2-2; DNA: TGTGCCATCAGTAAGGGACAGGGGGACACCGGGGAGCTGTTTTTT; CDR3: CAISKGQGDTGELFF
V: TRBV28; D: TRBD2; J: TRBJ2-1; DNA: TGTGCCAGCAGTTTAGGGCGGGGGGGGAAGTACAATGAGCAGTTCTTC; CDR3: CASSLGRGGKYNEQFF
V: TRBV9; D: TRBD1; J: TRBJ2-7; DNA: TGTGCCAGCGCCGGGACAGGGACCTACGAGCAGTACTTC; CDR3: CASAGTGTYEQYF
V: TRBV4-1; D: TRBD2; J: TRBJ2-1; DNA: TGCGCCAGCAGCCAAGATAGTATAGGGACTAACTCCTACAATGAGCAGTTCTTC; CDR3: CASSQDSIGTNSYNEQFF
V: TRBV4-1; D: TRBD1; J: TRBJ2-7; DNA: TGCGCCAGCAAAAAGGAGGACAGGGTCAACGAGCAGTACTTC; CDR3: CASKKEDRVNEQYF
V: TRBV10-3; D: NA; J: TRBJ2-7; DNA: TGTGCCAACTCCATTGGCCGGTCGGGCTACGAGCAGTACTTC; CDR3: CANSIGRSGYEQYF
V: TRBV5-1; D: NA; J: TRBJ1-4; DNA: TGCGCCAGCAGCTTGGAGGGGTTTAATGAAAAACTGTTTTTT; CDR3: CASSLEGFNEKLFF
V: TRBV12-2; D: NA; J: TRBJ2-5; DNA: TGTGCAAGTCGCTTACCCCCTTGTAGGAGCGGGACTGTCGGGAAAGAGACCCAGTACTTC; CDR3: CASRLPPCRSGTVGKETQYF
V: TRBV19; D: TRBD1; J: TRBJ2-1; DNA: TGTGCCAGTAGTACGGGGACAGGGGGCTACAATGAGCAGTTCTTC; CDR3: CASSTGTGGYNEQFF
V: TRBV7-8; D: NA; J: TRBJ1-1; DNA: TGTGCCAGCAGCTCTTCGAGGGGGGGGTCGTCTTTCTTT; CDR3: CASSSSRGGSSFF
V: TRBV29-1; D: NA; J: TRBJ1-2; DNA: TGCAGCGTTGATCGGTTCGGAGCCGAGGAAGGCTACACCTTC; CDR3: CSVDRFGAEEGYTF
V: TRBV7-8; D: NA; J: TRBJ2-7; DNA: TGTGCCAGCAGCTTAGCCCCGGGTATCTACGAGCAGTACTTC; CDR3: CASSLAPGIYEQYF
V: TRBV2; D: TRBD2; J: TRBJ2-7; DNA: TGTGCCAGCAGTGCGGGACTACCCTCCTACGAGCAGTACTTC; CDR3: CASSAGLPSYEQYF
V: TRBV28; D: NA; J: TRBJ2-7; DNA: TGTGCCAGCAGTTCCTCTACCACCGGGTACGAGCAGTACTTC; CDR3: CASSSSTTGYEQYF
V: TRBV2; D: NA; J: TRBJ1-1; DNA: TGTGCCAGCACCTTGCGGGACGCGGCTTTCTTT; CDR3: CASTLRDAAFF
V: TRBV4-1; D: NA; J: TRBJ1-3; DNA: TGCGCCAGCAGCCAAGTTCAGATCTCTGGAAACACCATATATTTT; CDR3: CASSQVQISGNTIYF
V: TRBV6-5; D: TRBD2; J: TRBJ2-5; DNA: TGTGCCAGCAGTTGGAGCGGGAGGGTAGAGACCCAGTACTTC; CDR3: CASSWSGRVETQYF
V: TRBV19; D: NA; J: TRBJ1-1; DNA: TGTGCCAGTAGTGGGGGCCACACTGAAGCTTTCTTT; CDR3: CASSGGHTEAFF
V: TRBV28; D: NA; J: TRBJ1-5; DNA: TGTGCCACCCGGGACTCAAATCAGCCCCAGCATTTT; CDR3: CATRDSNQPQHF
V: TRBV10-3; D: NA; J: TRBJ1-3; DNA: TGTGCCATCAGTGGACAGGAGGACACTGGAAACACCATATATTTT; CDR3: CAISGQEDTGNTIYF
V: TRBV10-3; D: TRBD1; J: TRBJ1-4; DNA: TGTGCCATCAGTGAAGGGACAGGGGGTGAAAAACTGTTTTTT; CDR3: CAISEGTGGEKLFF
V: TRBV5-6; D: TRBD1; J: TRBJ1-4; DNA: TGTGCCAGCAGTCCAATTGACAGGGCTACAGAAAAACTGTTTTTT; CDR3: CASSPIDRATEKLFF
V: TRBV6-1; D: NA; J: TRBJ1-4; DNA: TGTGCCAGCAGTGAAACTCAGCGTAATGAAAAACTGTTTTTT; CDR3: CASSETQRNEKLFF
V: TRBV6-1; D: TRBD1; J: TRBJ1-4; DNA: TGTGCCAGCCAAAGGACAGGTTATAACGAAAAACTGTTTTTT; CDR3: CASQRTGYNEKLFF
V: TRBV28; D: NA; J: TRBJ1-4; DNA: TGTGCCAGCAGCCCCAGCCCAGGGGTTGATAATGAAAAACTGTTTTTT; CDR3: CASSPSPGVDNEKLFF
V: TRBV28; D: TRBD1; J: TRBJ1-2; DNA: TGTGCCAGCAGACCTCAGACAGGGGGAAGCTATGGCTACACCTTC; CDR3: CASRPQTGGSYGYTF
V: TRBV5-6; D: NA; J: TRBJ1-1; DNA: TGTGCCAGCAGCCCGCTAGGACAGAGAATGAACACTGAAGCTTTCTTT; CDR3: CASSPLGQRMNTEAFF
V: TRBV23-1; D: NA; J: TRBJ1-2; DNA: TGCGCCAGCAGGTACGAGGCGTTCTATGGCTACACCTTC; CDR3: CASRYEAFYGYTF
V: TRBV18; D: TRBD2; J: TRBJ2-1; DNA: TGTGCCAGCTCACCACGGGCTAGCGGGAGCTTCAGTGAGCAGTTCTTC; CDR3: CASSPRASGSFSEQFF
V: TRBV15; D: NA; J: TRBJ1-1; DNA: TGTGCCACTATCCGGGATCTCTCCTCGGGGGGCACTGAAGCTTTCTTT; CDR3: CATIRDLSSGGTEAFF
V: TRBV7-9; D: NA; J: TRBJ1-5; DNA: TGTGCCAGCAGCTTAGGACAGAGCAATCAGCCCCAGCATTTT; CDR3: CASSLGQSNQPQHF
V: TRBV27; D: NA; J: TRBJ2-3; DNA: TGTGCCAGCAGTTTATTAGCGCAGGGCACAGATACGCAGTATTTT; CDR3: CASSLLAQGTDTQYF
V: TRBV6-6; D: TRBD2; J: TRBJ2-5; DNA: TGTGCCAGCAGAGGACTAGCGGGAGTAAAGGAGCAGTACTTC; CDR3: CASRGLAGVKEQYF
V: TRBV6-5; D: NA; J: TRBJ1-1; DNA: TGTGCCAGCAGAACCCCGGGACAACACACTGAAGCTTTCTTT; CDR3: CASRTPGQHTEAFF
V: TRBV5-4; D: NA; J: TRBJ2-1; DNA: TGTGCCAGCAGCTTGGCCCAGCGGTCCTACAATGAGCAGTTCTTC; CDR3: CASSLAQRSYNEQFF
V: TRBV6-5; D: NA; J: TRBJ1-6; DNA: TGTGCCAGCAGTTACTCAGGGGTCGTGGGTTCACCCCTCCACTTT; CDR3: CASSYSGVVGSPLHF
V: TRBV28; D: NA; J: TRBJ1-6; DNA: TGTGCCAGCAACACTCCCAGGGCTAATTCACCCCTCCACTTT; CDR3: CASNTPRANSPLHF
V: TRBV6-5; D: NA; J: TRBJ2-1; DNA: TGTGCCAGCAGCCCCCCGCAGGGGAGGGATGAGCAGTTCTTC; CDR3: CASSPPQGRDEQFF
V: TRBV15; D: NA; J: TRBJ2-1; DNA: TGTGCCACCAGCAGAGATTCAGGTTCCTACAATGAGCAGTTCTTC; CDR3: CATSRDSGSYNEQFF
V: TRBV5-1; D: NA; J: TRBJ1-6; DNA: TGCGCCAGCAGCTTGAGCGTCGGGGGTAATTCACCCCTCCACTTT; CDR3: CASSLSVGGNSPLHF
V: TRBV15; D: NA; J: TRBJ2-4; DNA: TGTGCCACCAGCAGAGATGCGGGGGCCCCGGGCATAAACATTCAGTACTTC; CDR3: CATSRDAGAPGINIQYF
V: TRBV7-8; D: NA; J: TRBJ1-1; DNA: TGTGCCAGCAAGCAATCCCCGGGACAACCAGAGGGGAACACTGAAGCTTTCTTT; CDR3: CASKQSPGQPEGNTEAFF
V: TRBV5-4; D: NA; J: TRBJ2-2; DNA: TGTGCCAGCAGCTTACCCTCAGGGACCGGGGAGCTGTTTTTT; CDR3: CASSLPSGTGELFF
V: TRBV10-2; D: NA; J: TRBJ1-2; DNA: TGCGCCAGCAGTGGGGCGGGGGTTTCTGCTTATGGCTACACCTTC; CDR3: CASSGAGVSAYGYTF
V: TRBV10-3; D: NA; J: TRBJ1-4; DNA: TGTGCCATCAGTAAGGGGCCGATTGAAAAACTGTTTTTT; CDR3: CAISKGPIEKLFF
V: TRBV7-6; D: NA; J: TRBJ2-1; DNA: TGTGCCAGCAGCTTAATCCCCCCCAGCGCTGGCGACAATGAGCAGTTCTTC; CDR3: CASSLIPPSAGDNEQFF
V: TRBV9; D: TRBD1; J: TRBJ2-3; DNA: TGTGCCAGCAGCGCTCGGGACAGGTCGGTCACAGATACGCAGTATTTT; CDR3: CASSARDRSVTDTQYF
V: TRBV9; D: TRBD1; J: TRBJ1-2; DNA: TGTGCCAGCAGCGTTACCACGGACAGGGATTGGGATGGCTACACCTTC; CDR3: CASSVTTDRDWDGYTF
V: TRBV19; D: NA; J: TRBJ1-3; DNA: TGTGCCAGTAGTTCCAGGGGAAGTCTTTCTGGAAACACCATATATTTT; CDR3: CASSSRGSLSGNTIYF
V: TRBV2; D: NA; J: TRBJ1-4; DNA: TGTGCCAGCAGTGTTGCCAAGCTTCACTTTAATGAAAAACTGTTTTTT; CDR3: CASSVAKLHFNEKLFF
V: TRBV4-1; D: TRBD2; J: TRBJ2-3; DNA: TGCGCCAGCAGCCAGCGGGGGGGGACTAGCACAGATACGCAGTATTTT; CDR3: CASSQRGGTSTDTQYF